A selection of T cell receptor beta chains follows, all from one sample in a study of cytomegalovirus exposure and HLA in healthy donors. Here immunoSEQ multiplex PCR was the method, and the copy in TCRdb shows in-frame clones only, minus some. The sample lists roughly 100,000 clones; around 10% were seen once. The sample taken for sequencing was PBMCs. These receptors originate from a man aged 40-49 years in good health and CMV-seropositive. Both conserved end residues are part of each CDR3. D genes are given only for firm matches. Clone size is shown for a subset of rows, as once, few, many or a class of expanded clone.

V	D	J	size	DNA	CDR3
TRBV11-2	.	TRBJ1-5	few	TGTGCCAGCAGCTTAGGGTCGGGGTCCGGGGATCAGCCCCAGCATTTT	CASSLGSGSGDQPQHF
TRBV27	.	TRBJ1-5	few	TGTGCCAGCAGCCAAACAGGGATGCTGTTAGGCAATCAGCCCCAGCATTTT	CASSQTGMLLGNQPQHF
TRBV5-4	.	TRBJ2-2	.	TGTGCCAGCAGCTTGGACGGTACCGGGACTGCCACCGGGGAGCTGTTTTTT	CASSLDGTGTATGELFF
TRBV9	TRBD1	TRBJ2-3	few	TGTGCCAGCGGGGGACAGGGCGGTTGGGATACGCAGTATTTT	CASGGQGGWDTQYF
TRBV14	.	TRBJ2-6	.	TGTGCCAGCAGCCAAGGACAGTCCTACGTCCTGACTTTC	CASSQGQSYVLTF
TRBV11-3	TRBD2	TRBJ2-1	.	TGTGCCAGCAGCTTAGGAGCGGGAGCAGCCCATGAGCAGTTCTTC	CASSLGAGAAHEQFF
TRBV5-6	.	TRBJ2-2	few	TGTGCCAGCAGCTTCAGACCCTCGGGCACCGGGGAGCTGTTTTTT	CASSFRPSGTGELFF
TRBV7-3	TRBD2	TRBJ2-2	few	TGTGCCAGCAGCCTAGCGGGAGAAGGAGGCGGGGAGCTGTTTTTT	CASSLAGEGGGELFF
TRBV12-5	.	TRBJ1-2	.	TGTGCTAGTGGTTTGAGTAGAGCCTATGGCTACACCTTC	CASGLSRAYGYTF
TRBV27	TRBD1	TRBJ2-1	few	TGTGCCAGCAGCGGACAGGCCCACAATGAGCAGTTCTTC	CASSGQAHNEQFF
TRBV19	.	TRBJ1-2	.	TGTGCCAGTAGTACCTTCCAGGCAGGGGAGACGGGCTACACCTTC	CASSTFQAGETGYTF
TRBV7-3	TRBD1	TRBJ1-1	many	TGTGCCAGCAGCCTTTCTGGGACAGGGGGGAAAGCTTTCTTT	CASSLSGTGGKAFF
TRBV7-2	TRBD1	TRBJ1-3	.	TGTGCCAGCAGCTCCCAGGGGGCGCTGGGAAACACCATATATTTT	CASSSQGALGNTIYF
TRBV5-1	.	TRBJ2-5	few	TGCGCCAGCAGCTTGGCCTATACAGGGACCTTCCAGTACTTC	CASSLAYTGTFQYF
TRBV4-3	TRBD1	TRBJ2-7	few	TGCGCCAGCAGCCAACTTACAGGGGCGAGGGCCTACGAGCAGTACTTC	CASSQLTGARAYEQYF
TRBV7-3	TRBD2	TRBJ2-3	few	TGTGCCAGCAGCGGAACTAGCGGGGGATTCACAGATACGCAGTATTTT	CASSGTSGGFTDTQYF
TRBV10-2	TRBD2	TRBJ2-3	few	TGCGCCAGCAGAGGACTAGCGGGAGTACCAGATACGCAGTATTTT	CASRGLAGVPDTQYF
TRBV12-5	.	TRBJ2-1	.	TGTGCTAGTGGTTTAACTAGTTTTGAGCAGTTCTTC	CASGLTSFEQFF
TRBV27	.	TRBJ2-2	.	TGTGCCAGCAGTTTCCGACTAGAGACCGGGGAGCTGTTTTTT	CASSFRLETGELFF
TRBV19	.	TRBJ2-2	few	TGTGCCAGTAGTTCACAGACGAACACCGGGGAGCTGTTTTTT	CASSSQTNTGELFF